The 17 T cell receptor beta chains given below trace back to one sample, sequenced in a study of cytomegalovirus exposure and HLA in healthy donors. 60 Vbeta and 13 Jbeta primers were used in PCR. Generated by immunoSEQ multiplex PCR, the TCRdb table keeps only in-frame clones and is missing some. Of approximately 220,000 clones listed, 65% to 80% are singletons. Source material: PBMCs. The receptors shown here come from a girl aged 2 to 10 in good health and CMV-seronegative.

This sequence joins TRBV4-1 and TRBJ2-2; unclear D gene. The CDR3 spans 15 residues. The V and J ends lost 0 bases and 4 bases respectively, with 9 bases between them. Germline CDR1 and CDR2: MGHRA and YSYEKL. The DNA for the CDR3 is TGCGCCAGCAGCCAAGATCGGGTGGGCACCGGGGAGCTGTTTTTT. This translates into CASSQDRVGTGELFF.

V usage is TRBV7-9 and J usage is TRBJ2-5, with D tentatively TRBD2 (6 bases). Germline assignment: CDR1 SEHNR and CDR2 FQNEAQ (reference sequence). The CDR3 is 16 residues long. With 5 bases removed from V and 5 bases from J, the gap between germline ends came to 21 bases. The CDR3 loop reads CASSPLPAAGWETQYF. The CDR3 DNA is TGTGCCAGCAGCCCCCTCCCGGCGGCGGGATGGGAGACCCAGTACTTC.

The chain recombines TRBV15 with TRBJ1-5, with D possibly TRBD1 on 6 matching bases. V was shortened by 5 bases and J by 0 bases, with 14 bases between the two germline ends. The CDR3 totals 16 residues. Germline V gene lookup returns CDR1 LNHNV and CDR2 YYDKDF (reference sequence). The CDR3 nucleotides read TGTGCCACCAGCGGGAACAGGGAGTATAGCAATCAGCCCCAGCATTTT. It translates to CATSGNREYSNQPQHF.

This CDR3 is CASTPEWGVDGELFF. The CDR3 DNA reads TGCGCCAGCACCCCGGAATGGGGGGTGGACGGGGAGCTGTTTTTT. The V and J genes are TRBV4-1 and TRBJ2-2; possible D gene TRBD2, 6 bases. The CDR3 is made up of 15 amino acids. V lost 7 bases to trimming and J lost 7 bases, with 19 bases between them. Germline CDR1 MGHRA, CDR2 YSYEKL.

The chain combines TRBV7-8 with TRBJ2-7, with D possibly being TRBD2 (5 bases). CDR1 and CDR2 from the germline V gene are SGHVS and FQNEAQ. The germline V and J ends were trimmed by 6 bases and 6 bases, with 18 bases remaining between them. There are 14 residues in the CDR3. CDR3 region: CASSRGRVYSEQYF. CDR3 bases: TGTGCCAGCAGTAGAGGGCGGGTCTATTCCGAGCAGTACTTC.

This rearrangement joins TRBV27 to TRBJ2-1, with 9 bases matching TRBD1. V lost 5 bases, J lost 1 base, and 12 bases stayed unmatched. This CDR3 has 18 amino acids. The germline gives CDR1 MNHEY, CDR2 SMNVEV (reference sequence). CDR3 nucleotide sequence: TGTGCCAGCAGTCTAACAATCCGGGACAGGGAGTCCTACAATGAGCAGTTCTTC. It specifies CASSLTIRDRESYNEQFF.

This chain joins TRBV11-2 and TRBJ2-1; D may be TRBD2 (7 bases). The CDR3 consists of 15 residues. The V end lost 5 bases, the J end lost 9 bases, and 20 bases lay between the germline ends. CDR1 and CDR2 (germline): SGHAT, FQNNGV. The CDR3 spells CASSPLRGGATEQFF. The CDR3 DNA reads TGTGCCAGCAGCCCTTTGAGGGGGGGGGCAACTGAGCAGTTCTTC.

This chain uses TRBV5-1 with TRBJ1-4, with D unclear. In germline, CDR1 is SGHRS, CDR2 YFSETQ. The ends were cut back, 1 base at V and 8 bases at J, with 12 bases in the middle. CDR3 size: 14 residues. The CDR3 here is CASSLNGVREKLFF. The CDR3 DNA is TGCGCCAGCAGCTTGAACGGGGTTCGGGAAAAACTGTTTTTT.

The rearrangement uses TRBV19 and TRBJ1-1; tentative D call: TRBD1 (5 bases). The V end lost 8 bases, the J end lost 5 bases, and 15 bases lay between the germline ends. The germline V gene encodes CDR1 LNHDA and CDR2 SQIVND (reference sequence). This CDR3 comprises 13 residues. In DNA, the CDR3 is TGTGCCAGTTTCCCAGGGTTCGGGACTGAAGCTTTCTTT. This encodes CASFPGFGTEAFF.

CDR3 nucleotide sequence: TGCAGCGCTGAGAGGGGGGGAACCACTGAAGCTTTCTTT. Its protein is CSAERGGTTEAFF. This chain joins TRBV29-1 and TRBJ1-1; maybe TRBD1 (6 bases). Germline-derived CDR1 and CDR2 are SQVTM and ANQGSEA. V was shortened by 7 bases and J by 4 bases, with 16 bases between the two germline ends. The CDR3 loop spans 13 amino acids.

The chain recombines TRBV6-1 with TRBJ1-5; 10 nucleotides match TRBD1. The germline V gene encodes CDR1 MNHNS and CDR2 SASEGT. The CDR3 has 15 residues. Trimming at V came to 1 base and at J to 7 bases, leaving 4 bases not matched to a gene. CDR3 amino acids: CASSEVGQGGQPQHF. The CDR3 DNA reads as TGTGCCAGCAGTGAAGTAGGACAGGGGGGGCAGCCCCAGCATTTT.

The V call is TRBV6-1, the J call TRBJ2-3; tentative D call: TRBD1 (6 bases). V was cut by 6 bases and J by 1 base, with 14 bases left in between. Germline V gene data show CDR1 as MNHNS and CDR2 as SASEGT. There are 15 residues in the CDR3. CDR3 in amino acids: CASRADRLGTDTQYF. The CDR3 DNA is TGTGCCAGCAGGGCCGACAGGTTGGGCACAGATACGCAGTATTTT.

V usage is TRBV4-2 and J usage is TRBJ2-5; the match to TRBD2 covers 8 bases. V lost 3 bases to trimming and J lost 5 bases; unmatched junction nucleotides: 11. Per the germline V gene, CDR1 is LGHNA and CDR2 is YNFKEQ. This CDR3 has 16 amino acids. CDR3 in amino acids: CASSHPPGGGLETQYF. CDR3 DNA sequence: TGTGCCAGCAGCCATCCTCCGGGAGGGGGGCTGGAGACCCAGTACTTC.

This clone has just one count. The CDR3 protein is CATNVAGGNNEQFF. The CDR3 DNA sequence: TGTGCCACAAATGTAGCGGGAGGGAACAATGAGCAGTTCTTC. The chain is built from TRBV10-3 and TRBJ2-1; 11 nucleotides agree with TRBD2. V dropped 10 bases and J dropped 5; count of bases not matched to a gene: 7. CDR1 is ENHRY and CDR2 is SYGVKD in the germline V gene. The CDR3 is 14 residues long.

The chain uses TRBV19 and TRBJ2-2; D call uncertain. The CDR3 has 14 residues. V dropped 2 bases and J dropped 2 bases, with 6 bases sitting between them. Germline V CDR1 and CDR2: LNHDA, SQIVND (reference sequence). The CDR3 region is CASSIHSNTGELFF. The DNA for the CDR3 is TGTGCCAGTAGTATACATAGCAACACCGGGGAGCTGTTTTTT. The full variable domain, with the rest looked up from reference TRBV19 and TRBJ2-2, is DGGITQSPKYLFRKEGQNVTLSCEQNLNHDAMYWYRQDPGQGLRLIYYSQIVNDFQKGDIAEGYSVSREKKESFPLTVTSAQKNPTAFYLCASSIHSNTGELFFGEGSRLTVL.

This chain connects TRBV9 to TRBJ1-4; 9 bases map to TRBD1. The germline V gene has CDR1 SGDLS and CDR2 YYNGEE. The CDR3 extends over 14 amino acids. V trimming: 3 bases; J trimming: 8 bases; junction bases outside the gene matches: 5. The CDR3 DNA is TGTGCCAGCAGCGGACAGGGGGTTGAGGAAAAACTGTTTTTT. Amino acids: CASSGQGVEEKLFF.

This clone was seen once. The chain has TRBV5-6 and TRBJ1-1, with D uncertain. The CDR3 runs to 12 residues. Trimming cost V 3 bases and J 5 bases, with 8 bases left between them. CDR1 SGHDT and CDR2 YYEEEE come from the germline V gene. CDR3 sequence: CASSSYSTEAFF. Here the CDR3 DNA reads TGTGCCAGCAGCTCCTACTCAACTGAAGCTTTCTTT.